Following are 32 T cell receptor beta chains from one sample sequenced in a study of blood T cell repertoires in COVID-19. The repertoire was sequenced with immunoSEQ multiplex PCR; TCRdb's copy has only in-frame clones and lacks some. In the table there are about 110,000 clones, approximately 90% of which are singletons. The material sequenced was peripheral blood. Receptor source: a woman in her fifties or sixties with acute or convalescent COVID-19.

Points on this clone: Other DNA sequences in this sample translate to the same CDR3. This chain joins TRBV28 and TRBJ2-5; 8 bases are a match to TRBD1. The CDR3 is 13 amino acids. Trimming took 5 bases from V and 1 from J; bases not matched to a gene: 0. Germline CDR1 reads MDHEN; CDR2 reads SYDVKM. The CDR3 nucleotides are TGTGCCAGCAGTGGGACAGGCCAAGAGACCCAGTACTTC. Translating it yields CASSGTGQETQYF. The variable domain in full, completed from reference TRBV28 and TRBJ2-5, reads DVKVTQSSRYLVKRTGEKVFLECVQDMDHENMFWYRQDPGLGLRLIYFSYDVKMKEKGDIPEGYSVSREKKERFSLILESASTNQTSMYLCASSGTGQETQYFGPGTRLLVL.

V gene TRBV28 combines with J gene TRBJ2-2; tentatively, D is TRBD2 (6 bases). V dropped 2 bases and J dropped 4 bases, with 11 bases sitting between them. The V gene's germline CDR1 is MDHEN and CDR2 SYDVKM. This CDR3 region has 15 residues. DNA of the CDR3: TGTGCCAGCAGTTTAGGAGGGAGGAGCACCGGGGAGCTGTTTTTT. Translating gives CASSLGGRSTGELFF.

The chain's CDR3 is CASSLPTGRDTQYF. For the CDR3, the DNA is TGCGCCAGCAGCTTGCCCACGGGGAGAGATACGCAGTATTTT. The chain employs TRBV5-1 and TRBJ2-3, with a tentative D call TRBD2 (5 bases). Per germline, CDR1 SGHRS and CDR2 YFSETQ. The V end was cut by 1 base, the J end by 5 bases, with 11 bases between. The CDR3 sequence is 14 residues long.

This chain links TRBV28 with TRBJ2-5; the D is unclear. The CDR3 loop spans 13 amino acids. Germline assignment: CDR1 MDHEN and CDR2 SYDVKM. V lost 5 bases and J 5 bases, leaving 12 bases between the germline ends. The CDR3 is CASSHLAGETQYF. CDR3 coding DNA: TGTGCCAGCAGTCACCTGGCCGGGGAGACCCAGTACTTC.

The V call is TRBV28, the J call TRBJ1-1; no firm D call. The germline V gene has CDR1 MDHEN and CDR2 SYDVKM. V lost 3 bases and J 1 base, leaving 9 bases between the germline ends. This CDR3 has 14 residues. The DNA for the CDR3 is TGTGCCAGCAGTTTTGCACTTCCGAACACTGAAGCTTTCTTT. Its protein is CASSFALPNTEAFF.

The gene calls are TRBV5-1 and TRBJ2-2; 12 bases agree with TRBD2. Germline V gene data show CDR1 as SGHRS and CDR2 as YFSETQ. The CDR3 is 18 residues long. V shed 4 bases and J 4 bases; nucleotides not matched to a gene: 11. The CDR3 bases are TGCGCCAGCAGCCCTCTAGCGGGAGGGCCCTCGGGCACCGGGGAGCTGTTTTTT. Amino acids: CASSPLAGGPSGTGELFF. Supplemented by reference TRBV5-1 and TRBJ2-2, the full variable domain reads KAGVTQTPRYLIKTRGQQVTLSCSPISGHRSVSWYQQTPGQGLQFLFEYFSETQRNKGNFPGRFSGRQFSNSRSEMNVSTLELGDSALYLCASSPLAGGPSGTGELFFGEGSRLTVL.

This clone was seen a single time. CDR3 protein: CASSPGTGTLHTEAFF. The DNA for the CDR3 is TGTGCCAGTAGTCCCGGGACAGGGACCCTTCACACTGAAGCTTTCTTT. This chain uses TRBV19 with TRBJ1-1; 9 bases agree with TRBD1. Trimming cost V 5 bases and J 3 bases; bases outside gene matches: 10. Germline assignment: CDR1 LNHDA and CDR2 SQIVND (reference sequence). The CDR3 is 16 amino acids.

CDR3 sequence reads: CATSDPSETQYF. The CDR3 DNA reads TGTGCCACCAGTGATCCTTCCGAGACCCAGTACTTC. The chain links TRBV24-1 to TRBJ2-5; D remains ambiguous. The germline CDR1 and CDR2 sequences are KGHDR and SFDVKD. This CDR3 region has 12 residues. Trimming cost V 3 bases and J 5 bases, with 6 bases left between them.

The CDR3 coding sequence is TGCGCCAGCAGGACAGGCCAGAACACTGAAGCTTTCTTT. This encodes CASRTGQNTEAFF. The chain uses TRBV4-1 and TRBJ1-1; a weak D match, TRBD1 (6 bases). This CDR3 is built from 13 residues. The germline V gene has CDR1 MGHRA and CDR2 YSYEKL. Deletions cut 6 bases from V and 1 base from J, with 9 bases between.

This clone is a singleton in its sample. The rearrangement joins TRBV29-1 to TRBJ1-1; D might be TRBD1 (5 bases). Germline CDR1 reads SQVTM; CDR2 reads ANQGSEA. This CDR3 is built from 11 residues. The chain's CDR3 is CSMSNGRGAFF. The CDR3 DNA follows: TGCAGTATGTCAAATGGACGGGGGGCTTTCTTT.

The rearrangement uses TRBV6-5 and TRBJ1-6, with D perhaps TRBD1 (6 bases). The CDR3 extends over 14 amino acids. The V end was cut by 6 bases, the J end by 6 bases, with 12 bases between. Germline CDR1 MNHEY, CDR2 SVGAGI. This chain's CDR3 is CASRLTGTNSPLHF. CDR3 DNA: TGTGCCAGCAGGCTCACAGGGACTAATTCACCCCTCCACTTT.

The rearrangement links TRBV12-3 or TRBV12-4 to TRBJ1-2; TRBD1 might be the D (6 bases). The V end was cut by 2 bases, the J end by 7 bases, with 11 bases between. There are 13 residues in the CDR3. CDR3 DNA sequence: TGTGCCAGCAGTTTAACAGGGCTCGGTGGCTACACCTTC. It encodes CASSLTGLGGYTF.

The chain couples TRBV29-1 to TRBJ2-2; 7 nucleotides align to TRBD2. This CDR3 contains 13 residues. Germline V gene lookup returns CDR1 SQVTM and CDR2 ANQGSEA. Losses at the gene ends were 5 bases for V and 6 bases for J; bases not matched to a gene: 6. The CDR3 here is CSVSRGRAGELFF. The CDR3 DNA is TGCAGCGTTTCCCGGGGGAGGGCCGGGGAGCTGTTTTTT.

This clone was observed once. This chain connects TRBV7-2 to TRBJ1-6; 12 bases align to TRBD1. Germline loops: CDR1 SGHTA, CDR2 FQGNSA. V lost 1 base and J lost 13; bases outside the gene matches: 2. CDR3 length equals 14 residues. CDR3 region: CASSLGDRGLPLHF. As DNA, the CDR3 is TGTGCCAGCAGCTTAGGGGACAGGGGGCTGCCCCTCCACTTT.

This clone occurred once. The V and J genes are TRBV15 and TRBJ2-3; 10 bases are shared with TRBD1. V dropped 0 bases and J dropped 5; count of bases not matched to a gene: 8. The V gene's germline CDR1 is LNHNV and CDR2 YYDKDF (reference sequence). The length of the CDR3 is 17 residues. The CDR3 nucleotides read TGTGCCACCAGCAGAGATCTAGACAGGGGGCCAGGAGATACGCAGTATTTT. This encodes CATSRDLDRGPGDTQYF.

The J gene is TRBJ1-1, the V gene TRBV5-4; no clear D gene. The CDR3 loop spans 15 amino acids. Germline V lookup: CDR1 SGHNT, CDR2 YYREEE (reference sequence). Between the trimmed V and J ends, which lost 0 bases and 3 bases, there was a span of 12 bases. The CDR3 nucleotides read TGTGCCAGCAGCTTGGCTTCCGGGGATTACACTGAAGCTTTCTTT. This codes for CASSLASGDYTEAFF. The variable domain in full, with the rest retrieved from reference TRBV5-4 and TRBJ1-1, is ETGVTQSPTHLIKTRGQQVTLRCSSQSGHNTVSWYQQALGQGPQFIFQYYREEENGRGNFPPRFSGLQFPNYSSELNVNALELDDSALYLCASSLASGDYTEAFFGQGTRLTVV.

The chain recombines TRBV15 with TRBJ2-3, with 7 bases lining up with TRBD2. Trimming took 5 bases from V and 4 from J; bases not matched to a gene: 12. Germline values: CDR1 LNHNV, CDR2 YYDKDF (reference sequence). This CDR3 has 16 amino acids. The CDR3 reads CATSGIAGGGADTQYF. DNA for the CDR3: TGTGCCACCAGCGGTATAGCGGGCGGTGGAGCAGATACGCAGTATTTT.

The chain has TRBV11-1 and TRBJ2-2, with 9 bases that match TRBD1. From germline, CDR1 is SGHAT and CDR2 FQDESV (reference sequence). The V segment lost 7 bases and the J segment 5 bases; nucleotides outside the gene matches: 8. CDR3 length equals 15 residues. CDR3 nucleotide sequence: TGTGCCAGCAACCCCGACAGGGGGGGGACCGGGGAGCTGTTTTTT. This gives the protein CASNPDRGGTGELFF.

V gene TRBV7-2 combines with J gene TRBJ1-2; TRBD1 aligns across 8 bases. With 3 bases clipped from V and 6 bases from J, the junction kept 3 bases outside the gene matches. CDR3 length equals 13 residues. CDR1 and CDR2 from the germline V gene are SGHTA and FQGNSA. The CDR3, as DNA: TGTGCCAGCAGCTTCGGACAGGGCGATGGCTACACCTTC. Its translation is CASSFGQGDGYTF.

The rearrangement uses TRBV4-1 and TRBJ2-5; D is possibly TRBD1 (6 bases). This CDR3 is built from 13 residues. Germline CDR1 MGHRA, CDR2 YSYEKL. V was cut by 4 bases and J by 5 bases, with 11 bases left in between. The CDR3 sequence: CASSPEGVETQYF. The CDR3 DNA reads TGCGCCAGCAGCCCCGAGGGGGTGGAGACCCAGTACTTC.

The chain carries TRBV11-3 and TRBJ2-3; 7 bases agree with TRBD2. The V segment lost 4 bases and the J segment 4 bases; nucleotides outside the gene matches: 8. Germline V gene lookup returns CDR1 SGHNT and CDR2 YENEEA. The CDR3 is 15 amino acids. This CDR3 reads CASSYGLVGPDTQYF. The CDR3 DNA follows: TGTGCCAGCAGCTACGGACTAGTTGGGCCAGATACGCAGTATTTT. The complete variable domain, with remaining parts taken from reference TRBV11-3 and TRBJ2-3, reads EAGVVQSPRYKIIEKKQPVAFWCNPISGHNTLYWYLQNLGQGPELLIRYENEEAVDDSQLPKDRFSAERLKGVDSTLKIQPAELGDSAVYLCASSYGLVGPDTQYFGPGTRLTVL.

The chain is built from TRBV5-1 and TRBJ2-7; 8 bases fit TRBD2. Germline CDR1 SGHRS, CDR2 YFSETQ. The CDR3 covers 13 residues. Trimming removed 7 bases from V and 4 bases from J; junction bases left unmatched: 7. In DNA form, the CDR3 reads TGCGCCAGCGGAGCGGGAGACATGTACGAGCAGTACTTC. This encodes CASGAGDMYEQYF.

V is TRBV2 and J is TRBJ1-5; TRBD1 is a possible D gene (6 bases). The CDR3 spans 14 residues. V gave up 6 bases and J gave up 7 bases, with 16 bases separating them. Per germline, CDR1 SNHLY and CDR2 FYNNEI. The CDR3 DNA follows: TGTGCCAGCAGGAACACGGCAGGGGCCCAGCCCCAGCATTTT. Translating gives CASRNTAGAQPQHF.

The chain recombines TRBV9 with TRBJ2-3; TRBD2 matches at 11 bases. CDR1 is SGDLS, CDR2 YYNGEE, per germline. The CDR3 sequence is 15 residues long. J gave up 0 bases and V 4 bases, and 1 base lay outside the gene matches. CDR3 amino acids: CASSLAGGSTDTQYF. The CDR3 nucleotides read TGTGCCAGCAGCTTAGCGGGAGGGAGCACAGATACGCAGTATTTT.

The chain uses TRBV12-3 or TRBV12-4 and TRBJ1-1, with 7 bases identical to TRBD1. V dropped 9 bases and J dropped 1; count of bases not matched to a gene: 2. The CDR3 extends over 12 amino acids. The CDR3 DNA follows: TGTGCCAGTAACAGGGGGAACACTGAAGCTTTCTTT. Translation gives CASNRGNTEAFF.

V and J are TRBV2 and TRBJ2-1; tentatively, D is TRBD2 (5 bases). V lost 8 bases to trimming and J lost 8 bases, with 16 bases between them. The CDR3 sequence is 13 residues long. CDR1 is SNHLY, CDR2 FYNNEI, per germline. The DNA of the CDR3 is TGTGCCAGCGCCCACCGGGGTCGAGATGAGCAGTTCTTC. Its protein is CASAHRGRDEQFF.

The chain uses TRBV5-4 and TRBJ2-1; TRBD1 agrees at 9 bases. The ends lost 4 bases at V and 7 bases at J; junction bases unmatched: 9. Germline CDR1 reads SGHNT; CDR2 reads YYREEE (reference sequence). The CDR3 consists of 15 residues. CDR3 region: CASSVPGQGTNEQFF. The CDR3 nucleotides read TGTGCCAGCAGCGTCCCGGGACAGGGTACGAATGAGCAGTTCTTC.

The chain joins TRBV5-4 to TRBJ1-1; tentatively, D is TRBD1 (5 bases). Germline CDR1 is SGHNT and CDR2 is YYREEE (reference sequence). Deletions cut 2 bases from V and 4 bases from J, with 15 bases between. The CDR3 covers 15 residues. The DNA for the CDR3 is TGTGCCAGCAGCTTTATCGGGGGGTCGGCCACTGAAGCTTTCTTT. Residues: CASSFIGGSATEAFF.

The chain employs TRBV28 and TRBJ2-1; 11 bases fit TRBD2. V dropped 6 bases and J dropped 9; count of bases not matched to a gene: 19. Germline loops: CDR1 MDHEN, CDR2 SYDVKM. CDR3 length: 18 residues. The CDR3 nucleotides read TGTGCCAGCAGCTCTCAAAGGGGAGGTAGCGGGAGGGCCCTTGAGCAGTTCTTC. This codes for CASSSQRGGSGRALEQFF.

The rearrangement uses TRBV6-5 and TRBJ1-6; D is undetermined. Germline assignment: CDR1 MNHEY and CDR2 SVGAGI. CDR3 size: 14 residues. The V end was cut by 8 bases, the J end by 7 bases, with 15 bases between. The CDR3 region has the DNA TGTGCCAGCTCTGGGGAGGGAAAGAATTCACCCCTCCACTTT. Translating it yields CASSGEGKNSPLHF.

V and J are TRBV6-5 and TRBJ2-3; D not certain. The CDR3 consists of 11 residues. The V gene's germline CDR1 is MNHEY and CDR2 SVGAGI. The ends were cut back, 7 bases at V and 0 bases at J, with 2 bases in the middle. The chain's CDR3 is CASTSTDTQYF. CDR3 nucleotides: TGTGCCAGCACTAGCACAGATACGCAGTATTTT.

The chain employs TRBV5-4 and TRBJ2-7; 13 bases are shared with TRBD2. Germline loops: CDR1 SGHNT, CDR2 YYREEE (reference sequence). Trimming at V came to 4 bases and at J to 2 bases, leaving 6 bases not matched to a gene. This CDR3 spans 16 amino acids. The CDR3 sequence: CASSPPGTSGTYEQYF. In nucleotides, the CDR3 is TGTGCCAGCAGCCCACCCGGGACTAGCGGGACCTACGAGCAGTACTTC.